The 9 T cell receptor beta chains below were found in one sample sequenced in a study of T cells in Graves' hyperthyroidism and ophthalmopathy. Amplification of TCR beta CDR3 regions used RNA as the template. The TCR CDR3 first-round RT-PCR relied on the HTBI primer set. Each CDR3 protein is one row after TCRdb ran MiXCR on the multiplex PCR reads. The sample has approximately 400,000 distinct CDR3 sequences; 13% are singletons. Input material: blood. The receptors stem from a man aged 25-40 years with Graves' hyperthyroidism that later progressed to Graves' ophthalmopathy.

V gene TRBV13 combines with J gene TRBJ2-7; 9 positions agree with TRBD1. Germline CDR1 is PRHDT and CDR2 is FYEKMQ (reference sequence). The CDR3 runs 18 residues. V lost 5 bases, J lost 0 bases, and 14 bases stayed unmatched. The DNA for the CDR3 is TGTGCCAGCAGCCCAACTCGGGGCGGGACAGGGATCTCCTACGAGCAGTACTTC. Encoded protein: CASSPTRGGTGISYEQYF.

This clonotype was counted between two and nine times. CDR3 amino acids: CASSMGYRGGNEQFF. In DNA form, the CDR3 reads TGTGCCAGTAGTATGGGCTACAGGGGGGGCAATGAGCAGTTCTTC. The chain carries TRBV19 and TRBJ2-1, with D maybe TRBD1 (8 bases). Between the trimmed V and J ends, which lost 3 bases and 6 bases, there was a span of 15 bases. The CDR3 covers 15 residues. CDR1 is LNHDA, CDR2 SQIVND, per germline (reference sequence).

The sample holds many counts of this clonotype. CDR3 nucleotides: TGTGCCAGCAGGGGGGCGCGGGACAGCGAAAACTACGAGCAGTACTTC. Translating it yields CASRGARDSENYEQYF. J is TRBJ2-7 and V is TRBV28; D possibly corresponds to TRBD1 (7 bases). CDR1 is MDHEN and CDR2 is SYDVKM in the germline V gene. V was clipped by 6 bases and J by 3 bases, with 21 bases between them. The CDR3 spans 16 residues.

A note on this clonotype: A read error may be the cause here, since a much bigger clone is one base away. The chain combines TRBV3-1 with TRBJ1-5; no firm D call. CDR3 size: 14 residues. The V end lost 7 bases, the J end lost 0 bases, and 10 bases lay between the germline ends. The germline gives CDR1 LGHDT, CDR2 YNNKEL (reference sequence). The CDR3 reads CASKERSSNQPQHF. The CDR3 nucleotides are TGTGCCAGCAAGGAGCGTTCTAGCAATCAGCCCCAGCATTTT.

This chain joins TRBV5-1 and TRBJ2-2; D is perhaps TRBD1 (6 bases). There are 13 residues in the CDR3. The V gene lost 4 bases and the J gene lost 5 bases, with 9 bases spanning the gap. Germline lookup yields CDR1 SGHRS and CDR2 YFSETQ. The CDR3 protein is CASSVTGTGELFF. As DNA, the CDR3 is TGCGCCAGCAGCGTCACAGGGACCGGGGAGCTGTTTTTT.

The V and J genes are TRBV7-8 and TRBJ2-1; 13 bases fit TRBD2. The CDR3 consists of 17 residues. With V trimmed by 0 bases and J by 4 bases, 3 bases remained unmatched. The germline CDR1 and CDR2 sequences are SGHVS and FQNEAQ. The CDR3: CASSLAGTSGTYNEQFF. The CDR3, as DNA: TGTGCCAGCAGCTTAGCCGGGACTAGCGGGACATACAATGAGCAGTTCTTC.

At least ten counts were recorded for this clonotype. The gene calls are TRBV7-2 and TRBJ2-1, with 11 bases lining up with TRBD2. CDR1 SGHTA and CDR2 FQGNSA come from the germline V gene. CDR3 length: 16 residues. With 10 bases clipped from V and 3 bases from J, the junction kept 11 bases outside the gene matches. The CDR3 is CATRLAGGWDYNEQFF. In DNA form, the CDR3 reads TGTGCCACCCGGCTAGCGGGGGGCTGGGACTACAATGAGCAGTTCTTC.

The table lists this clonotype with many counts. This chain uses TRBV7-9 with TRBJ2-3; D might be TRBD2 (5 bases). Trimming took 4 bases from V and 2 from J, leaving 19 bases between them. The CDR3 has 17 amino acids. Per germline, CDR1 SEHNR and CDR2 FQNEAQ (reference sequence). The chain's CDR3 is CASSSGGVSTLTDTQYF. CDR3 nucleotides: TGTGCCAGCAGCTCTGGAGGAGTCTCGACCCTCACAGATACGCAGTATTTT.

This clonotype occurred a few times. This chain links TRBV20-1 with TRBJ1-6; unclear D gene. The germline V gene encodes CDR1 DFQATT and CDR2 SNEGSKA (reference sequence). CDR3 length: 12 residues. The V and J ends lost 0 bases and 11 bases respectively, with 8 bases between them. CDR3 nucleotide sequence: TGCAGTGCTAGAGATGGCCTTACACCCCTCCACTTT. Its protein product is CSARDGLTPLHF.